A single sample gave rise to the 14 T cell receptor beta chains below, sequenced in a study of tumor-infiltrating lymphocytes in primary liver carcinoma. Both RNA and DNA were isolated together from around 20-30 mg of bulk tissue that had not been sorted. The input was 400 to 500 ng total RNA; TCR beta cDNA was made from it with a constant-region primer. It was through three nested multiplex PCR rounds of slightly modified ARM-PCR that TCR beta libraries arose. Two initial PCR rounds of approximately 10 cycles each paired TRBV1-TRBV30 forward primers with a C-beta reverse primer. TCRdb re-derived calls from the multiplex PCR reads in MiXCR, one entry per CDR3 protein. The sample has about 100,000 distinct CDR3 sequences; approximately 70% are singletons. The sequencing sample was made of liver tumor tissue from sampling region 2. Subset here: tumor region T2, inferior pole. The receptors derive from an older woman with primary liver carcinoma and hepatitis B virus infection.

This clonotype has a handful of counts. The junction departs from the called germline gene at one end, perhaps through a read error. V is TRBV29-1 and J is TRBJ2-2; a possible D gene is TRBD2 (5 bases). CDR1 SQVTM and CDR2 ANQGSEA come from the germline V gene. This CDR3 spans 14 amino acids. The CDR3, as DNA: TGCGGCGTTGGAGGCCTGACGATCGCCGGGGAGCTGTTTTTT. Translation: CGVGGLTIAGELFF.

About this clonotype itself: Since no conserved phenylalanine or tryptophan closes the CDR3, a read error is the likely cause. CDR3 sequence reads: CASSPGRTGNGNEQFL. Written as DNA, the CDR3 is TGTGCCAGCTCACCCGGCCGGACAGGGAATGGCAATGAGCAGTTCTTA. This chain uses TRBV18 with TRBJ2-1; 8 bases fit TRBD1. Trimming cost V 3 bases and J 6 bases; bases outside gene matches: 10. The CDR3 has 16 amino acids. Germline CDR1 reads KGHSH; CDR2 reads LQKENI.

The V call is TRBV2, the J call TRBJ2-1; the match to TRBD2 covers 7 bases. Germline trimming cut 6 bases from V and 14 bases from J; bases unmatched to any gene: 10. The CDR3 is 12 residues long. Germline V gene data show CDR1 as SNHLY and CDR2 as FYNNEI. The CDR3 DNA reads TGTGCCAGCAGGCCAGCCGTGACTAGCAAGTTCTTC. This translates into CASRPAVTSKFF.

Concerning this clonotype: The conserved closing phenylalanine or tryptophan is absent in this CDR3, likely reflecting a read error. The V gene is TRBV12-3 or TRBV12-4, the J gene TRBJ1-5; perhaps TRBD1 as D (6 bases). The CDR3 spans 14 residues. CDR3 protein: CAGSLGGGNQPQHL. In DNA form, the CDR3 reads TGTGCCGGCAGTTTAGGGGGGGGCAATCAGCCCCAGCATTTA.

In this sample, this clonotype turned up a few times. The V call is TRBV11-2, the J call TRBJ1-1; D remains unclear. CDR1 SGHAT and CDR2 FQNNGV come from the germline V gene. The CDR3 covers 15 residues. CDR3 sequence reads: CVNSLARVGGTEAFF. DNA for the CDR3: TGTGTCAACAGCTTAGCGAGGGTGGGCGGGACTGAAGCTTTCTTT.

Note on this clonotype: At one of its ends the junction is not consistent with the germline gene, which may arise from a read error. Written as DNA, the CDR3 is TGTGCCAGCAGTTACTCGCAGGGGCAGAGGAGTACGAATGAGCAGTTC. It codes for CASSYSQGQRSTNEQF. This chain links TRBV6-5 with TRBJ2-1; weak D call: TRBD1 (6 bases). The CDR3 has 16 amino acids. Germline V CDR1 and CDR2: MNHEY, SVGAGI.

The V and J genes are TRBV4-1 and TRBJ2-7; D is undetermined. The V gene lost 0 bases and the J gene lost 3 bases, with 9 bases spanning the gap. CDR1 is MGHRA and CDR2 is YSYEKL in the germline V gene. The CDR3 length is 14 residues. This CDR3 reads CASSQESRDYEQYF. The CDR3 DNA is TGCGCCAGCAGCCAAGAGAGTAGGGACTACGAGCAGTACTTC.

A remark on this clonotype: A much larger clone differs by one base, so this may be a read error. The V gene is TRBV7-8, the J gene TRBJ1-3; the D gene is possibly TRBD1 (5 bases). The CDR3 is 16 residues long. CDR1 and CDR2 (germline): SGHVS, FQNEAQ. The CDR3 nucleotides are TGTACCAGCAGCCCGGGACGGACCTTCTCTGGAAACACCATATATTTT. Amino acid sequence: CTSSPGRTFSGNTIYF.

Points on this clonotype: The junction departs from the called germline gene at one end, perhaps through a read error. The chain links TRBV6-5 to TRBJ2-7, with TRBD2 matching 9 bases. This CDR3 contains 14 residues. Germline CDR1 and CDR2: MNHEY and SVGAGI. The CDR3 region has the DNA TGTGCCAGCAGCCATGCGGGAGGGCCCTACGAACAGTACTTC. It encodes CASSHAGGPYEQYF.

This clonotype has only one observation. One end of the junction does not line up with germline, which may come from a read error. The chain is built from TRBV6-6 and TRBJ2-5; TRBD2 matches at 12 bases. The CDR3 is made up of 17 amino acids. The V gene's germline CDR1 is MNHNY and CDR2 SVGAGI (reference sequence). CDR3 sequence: CASSNPRTSGTEETQYF. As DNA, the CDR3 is TGTGCCAGCAGCAACCCACGGACTAGCGGGACGGAAGAGACGCAGTACTTC.

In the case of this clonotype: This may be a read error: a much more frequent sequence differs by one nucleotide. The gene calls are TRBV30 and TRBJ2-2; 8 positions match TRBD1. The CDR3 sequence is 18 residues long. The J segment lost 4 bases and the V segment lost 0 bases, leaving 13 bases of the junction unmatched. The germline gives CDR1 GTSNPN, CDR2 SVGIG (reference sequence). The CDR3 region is CAWSVDFSGTGFTGELFF. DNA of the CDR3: TGTGCCTGGAGTGTAGACTTTTCCGGGACAGGATTCACCGGGGAGCTGTTTTTT.

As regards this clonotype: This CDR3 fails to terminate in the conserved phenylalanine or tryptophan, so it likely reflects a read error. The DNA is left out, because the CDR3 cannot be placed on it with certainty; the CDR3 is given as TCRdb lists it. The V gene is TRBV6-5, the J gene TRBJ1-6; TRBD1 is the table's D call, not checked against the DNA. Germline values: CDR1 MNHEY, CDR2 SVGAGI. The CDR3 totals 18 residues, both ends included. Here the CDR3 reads CASGYYPGTGGRGSPLHL.

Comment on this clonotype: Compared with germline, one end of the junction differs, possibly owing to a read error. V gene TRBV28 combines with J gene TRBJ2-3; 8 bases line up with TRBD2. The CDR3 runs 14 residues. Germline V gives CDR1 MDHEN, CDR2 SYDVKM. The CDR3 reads CASSLTSEEDMQYF. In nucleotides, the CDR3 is TGTGCCAGCAGTTTGACTAGCGAGGAGGATATGCAGTATTTT.

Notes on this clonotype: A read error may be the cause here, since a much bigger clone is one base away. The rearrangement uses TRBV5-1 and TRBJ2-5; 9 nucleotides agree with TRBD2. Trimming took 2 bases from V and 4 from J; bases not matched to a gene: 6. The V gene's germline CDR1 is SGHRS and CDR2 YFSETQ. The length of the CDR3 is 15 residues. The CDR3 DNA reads TGCGCCAGCAGCTTACTAGCGGGCACACTAGAGACCCAGTACTTC. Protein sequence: CASSLLAGTLETQYF.